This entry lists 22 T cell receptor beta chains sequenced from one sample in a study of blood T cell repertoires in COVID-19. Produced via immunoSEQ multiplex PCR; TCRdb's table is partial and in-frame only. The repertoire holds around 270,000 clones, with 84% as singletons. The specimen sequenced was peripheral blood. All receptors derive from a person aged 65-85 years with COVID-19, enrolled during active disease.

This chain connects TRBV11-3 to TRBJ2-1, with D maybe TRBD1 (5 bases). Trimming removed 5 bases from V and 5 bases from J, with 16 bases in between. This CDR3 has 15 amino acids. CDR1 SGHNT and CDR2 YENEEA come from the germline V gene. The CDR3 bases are TGTGCCAGCAGCCCCGACAGCTTAAGAGACAATGAGCAGTTCTTC. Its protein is CASSPDSLRDNEQFF.

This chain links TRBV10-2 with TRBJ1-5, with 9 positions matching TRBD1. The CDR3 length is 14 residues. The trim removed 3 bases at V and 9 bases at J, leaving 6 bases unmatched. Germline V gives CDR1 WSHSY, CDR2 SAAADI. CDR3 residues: CASSDNRGQGPQHF. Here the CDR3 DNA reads TGCGCCAGCAGTGACAACAGGGGGCAAGGGCCCCAGCATTTT.

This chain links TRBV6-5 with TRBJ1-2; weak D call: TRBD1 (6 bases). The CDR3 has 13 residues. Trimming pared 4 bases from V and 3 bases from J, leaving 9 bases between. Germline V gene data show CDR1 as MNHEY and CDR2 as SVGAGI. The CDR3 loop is CASSFQGYYGYTF. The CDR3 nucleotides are TGTGCCAGCAGTTTCCAGGGGTACTATGGCTACACCTTC.

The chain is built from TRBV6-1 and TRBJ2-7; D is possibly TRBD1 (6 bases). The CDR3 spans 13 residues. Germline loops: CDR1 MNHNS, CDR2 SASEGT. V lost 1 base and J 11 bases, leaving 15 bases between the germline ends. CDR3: CASSEGTAQRKYF. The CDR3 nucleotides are TGTGCCAGCAGTGAAGGGACAGCCCAGCGTAAGTACTTC.

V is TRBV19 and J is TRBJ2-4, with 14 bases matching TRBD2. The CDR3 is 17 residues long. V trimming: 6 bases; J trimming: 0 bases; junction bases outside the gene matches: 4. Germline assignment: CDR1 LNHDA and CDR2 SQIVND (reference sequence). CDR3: CASRGLAGVLAKNIQYF. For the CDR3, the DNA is TGTGCCAGTAGGGGACTAGCGGGAGTCCTAGCCAAAAACATTCAGTACTTC.

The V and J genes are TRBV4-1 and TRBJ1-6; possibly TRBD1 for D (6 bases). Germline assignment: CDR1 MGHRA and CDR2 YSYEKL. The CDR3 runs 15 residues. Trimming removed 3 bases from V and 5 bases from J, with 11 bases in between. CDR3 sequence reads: CASSQAPGDNSPLHF. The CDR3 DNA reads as TGCGCCAGCAGCCAGGCGCCAGGGGATAATTCACCCCTCCACTTT.

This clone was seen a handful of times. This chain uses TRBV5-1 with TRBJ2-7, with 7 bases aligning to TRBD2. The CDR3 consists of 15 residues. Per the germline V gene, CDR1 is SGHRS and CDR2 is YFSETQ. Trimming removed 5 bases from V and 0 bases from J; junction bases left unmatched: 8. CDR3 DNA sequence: TGCGCCAGCAGTTATACTAGCGTGGGCTCCTACGAGCAGTACTTC. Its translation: CASSYTSVGSYEQYF.

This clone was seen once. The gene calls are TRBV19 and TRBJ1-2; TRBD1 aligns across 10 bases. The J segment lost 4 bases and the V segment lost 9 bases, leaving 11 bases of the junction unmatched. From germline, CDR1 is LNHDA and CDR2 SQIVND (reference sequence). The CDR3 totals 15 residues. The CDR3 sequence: CASEQTGGALYGYTF. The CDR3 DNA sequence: TGTGCCAGCGAACAGACAGGGGGCGCCCTCTATGGCTACACCTTC.

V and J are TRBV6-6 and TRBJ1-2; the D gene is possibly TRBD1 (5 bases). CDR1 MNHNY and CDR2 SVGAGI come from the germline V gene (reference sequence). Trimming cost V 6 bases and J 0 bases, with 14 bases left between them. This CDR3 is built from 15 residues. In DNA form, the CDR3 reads TGTGCCAGCAGCCCACCCGACAGTCCTAACTATGGCTACACCTTC. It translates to CASSPPDSPNYGYTF.

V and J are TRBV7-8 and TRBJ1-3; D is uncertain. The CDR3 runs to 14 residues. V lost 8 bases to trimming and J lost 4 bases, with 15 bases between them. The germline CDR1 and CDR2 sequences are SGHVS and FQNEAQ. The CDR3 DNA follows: TGTGCCAGCGTTACGGGAGGGTTCGGAAACACCATATATTTT. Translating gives CASVTGGFGNTIYF.

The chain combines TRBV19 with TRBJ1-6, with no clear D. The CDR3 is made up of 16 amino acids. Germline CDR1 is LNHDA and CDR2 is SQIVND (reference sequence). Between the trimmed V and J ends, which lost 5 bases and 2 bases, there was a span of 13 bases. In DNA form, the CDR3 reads TGTGCCAGTAGTCCCGCGGAGGGAACCTATAATTCACCCCTCCACTTT. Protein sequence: CASSPAEGTYNSPLHF.

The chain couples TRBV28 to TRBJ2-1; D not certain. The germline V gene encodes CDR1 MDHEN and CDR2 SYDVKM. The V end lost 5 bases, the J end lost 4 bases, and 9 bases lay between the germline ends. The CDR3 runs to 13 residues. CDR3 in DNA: TGTGCCAGCAGTCCTCAGGAATACAATGAGCAGTTCTTC. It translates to CASSPQEYNEQFF.

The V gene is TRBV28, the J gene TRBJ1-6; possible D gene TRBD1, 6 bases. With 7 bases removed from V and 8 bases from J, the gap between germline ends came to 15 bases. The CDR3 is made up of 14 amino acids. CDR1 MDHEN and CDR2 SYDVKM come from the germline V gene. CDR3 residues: CASTQQGRDSPLHF. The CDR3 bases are TGTGCCAGCACTCAACAGGGAAGGGATTCACCCCTCCACTTT.

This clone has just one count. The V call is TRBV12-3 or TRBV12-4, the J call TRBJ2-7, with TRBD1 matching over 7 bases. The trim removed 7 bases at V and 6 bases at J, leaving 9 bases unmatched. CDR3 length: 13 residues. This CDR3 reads CASNNQGVGEQYF. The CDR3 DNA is TGTGCCAGCAACAATCAGGGGGTGGGCGAGCAGTACTTC.

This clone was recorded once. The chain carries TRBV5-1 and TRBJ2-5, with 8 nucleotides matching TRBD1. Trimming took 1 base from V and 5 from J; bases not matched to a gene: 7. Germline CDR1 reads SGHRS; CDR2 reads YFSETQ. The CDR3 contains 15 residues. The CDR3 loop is CASSLSGRGLETQYF. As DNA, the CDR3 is TGCGCCAGCAGCTTGTCGGGCAGGGGGCTTGAGACCCAGTACTTC.

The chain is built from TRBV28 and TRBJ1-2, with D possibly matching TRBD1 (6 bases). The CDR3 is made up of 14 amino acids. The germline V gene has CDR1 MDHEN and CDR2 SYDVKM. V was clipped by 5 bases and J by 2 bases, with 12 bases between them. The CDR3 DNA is TGTGCCAGCAGTGGTCCGGGACAAAACTATGGCTACACCTTC. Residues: CASSGPGQNYGYTF.

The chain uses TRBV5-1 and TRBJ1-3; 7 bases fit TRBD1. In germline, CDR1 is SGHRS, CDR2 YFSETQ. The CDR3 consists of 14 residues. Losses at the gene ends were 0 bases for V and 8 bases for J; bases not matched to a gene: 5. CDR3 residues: CASSLESRGDTIYF. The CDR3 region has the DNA TGCGCCAGCAGCTTGGAAAGCAGGGGGGACACCATATATTTT.

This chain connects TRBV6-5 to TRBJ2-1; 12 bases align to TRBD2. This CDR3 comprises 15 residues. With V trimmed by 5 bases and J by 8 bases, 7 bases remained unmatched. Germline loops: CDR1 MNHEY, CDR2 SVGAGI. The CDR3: CASSRLAGDLDEQFF. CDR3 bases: TGTGCCAGCAGTCGACTAGCGGGAGATTTGGATGAGCAGTTCTTC.

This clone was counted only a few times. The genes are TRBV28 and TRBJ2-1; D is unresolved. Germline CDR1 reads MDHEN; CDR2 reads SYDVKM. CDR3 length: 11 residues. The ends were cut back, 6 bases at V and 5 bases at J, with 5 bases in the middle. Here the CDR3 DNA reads TGTGCCAGCAGCAAAAACAATGAGCAGTTCTTC. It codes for CASSKNNEQFF.

CDR3: CATSRADVNQPQHF. CDR3 in DNA: TGTGCCACCAGCAGGGCAGATGTCAATCAGCCCCAGCATTTT. The gene calls are TRBV15 and TRBJ1-5; D call uncertain. The germline V gene has CDR1 LNHNV and CDR2 YYDKDF (reference sequence). This CDR3 spans 14 amino acids. Trimming took off 3 bases at V and 3 bases at J, with 9 bases between the two ends.

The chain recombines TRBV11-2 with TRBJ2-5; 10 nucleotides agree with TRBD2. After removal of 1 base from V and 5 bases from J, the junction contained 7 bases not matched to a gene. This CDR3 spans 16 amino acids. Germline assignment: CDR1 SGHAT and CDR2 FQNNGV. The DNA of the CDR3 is TGTGCCAGCAGCTTAGGAGCGGGGGGGCGGAAGGAGACCCAGTACTTC. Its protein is CASSLGAGGRKETQYF. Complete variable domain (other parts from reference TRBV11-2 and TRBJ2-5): EAGVAQSPRYKIIEKRQSVAFWCNPISGHATLYWYQQILGQGPKLLIQFQNNGVVDDSQLPKDRFSAERLKGVDSTLKIQPAKLEDSAVYLCASSLGAGGRKETQYFGPGTRLLVL.

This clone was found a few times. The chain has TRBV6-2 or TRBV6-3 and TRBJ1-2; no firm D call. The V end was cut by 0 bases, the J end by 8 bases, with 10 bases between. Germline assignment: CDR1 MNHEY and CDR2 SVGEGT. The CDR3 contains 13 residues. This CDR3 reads CASSYSMGGGYTF. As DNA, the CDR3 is TGTGCCAGCAGTTACTCGATGGGAGGCGGCTACACCTTC.